This entry lists 15 T cell receptor beta chains sequenced from one sample in a study of human T cells and chemical hapten exposure. Stated time point: patch test 2, 6 weeks after DPC sensitization. Stated treatment: therapeutic diphenylcyclopropenone sensitization with weekly scalp DPC. TCRdb redid the calling of the RACE reads with MiXCR, one entry per CDR3 protein. The sample yields a few hundred thousand distinct CDR3 sequences, about 6% seen once. The material sequenced was whole blood, taken in connection with sensitization to the hapten diphenylcyclopropenone (DPC). Receptors were obtained from a woman aged 18 to 35 with alopecia areata. Some clones in this sample may be carry-over from other donors' samples.

This clonotype appeared many times. The V gene is TRBV4-1, the J gene TRBJ1-2, with 7 bases identical to TRBD1. V trimming: 6 bases; J trimming: 6 bases; junction bases outside the gene matches: 13. The CDR3 sequence is 15 residues long. Per the germline V gene, CDR1 is MGHRA and CDR2 is YSYEKL. The CDR3 nucleotides are TGCGCCAGCAGGCATTACAGGGGAACCTTCGATGGCTACACCTTC. Its protein is CASRHYRGTFDGYTF.

The chain has TRBV29-1 and TRBJ1-2, with D unresolved. Germline lookup yields CDR1 SQVTM and CDR2 ANQGSEA. CDR3 length equals 12 residues. V dropped 7 bases and J dropped 5 bases, with 14 bases sitting between them. In DNA, the CDR3 is TGCAGCGCCGGGGAGGACGGGTATGGCTACACCTTC. Translating gives CSAGEDGYGYTF.

This chain links TRBV6-2 or TRBV6-3 with TRBJ2-7; tentative D call: TRBD1 (6 bases). CDR1 is MNHEY, CDR2 SVGEGT, per germline. The germline V and J ends were trimmed by 6 bases and 7 bases, with 16 bases remaining between them. The CDR3 loop spans 13 amino acids. The CDR3 loop is CASSQDSTGEQYF. CDR3 DNA sequence: TGTGCCAGCAGCCAGGACAGCACAGGGGAGCAGTACTTC.

In this sample, this clonotype turned up a few times. The chain is built from TRBV12-5 and TRBJ2-7; TRBD2 is a possible D gene (6 bases). This CDR3 is built from 14 residues. CDR1 and CDR2 from the germline V gene are LGHNT and FRNRAP. Trimming left V 4 bases short and J 3 bases short, with 13 bases between. The CDR3 loop reads CASGSSGGYYEQYF. For the CDR3, the DNA is TGTGCTAGTGGTTCCTCCGGAGGGTACTACGAGCAGTACTTC. The full variable domain, its missing parts supplied by reference TRBV12-5 and TRBJ2-7, is DARVTQTPRHKVTEMGQEVTMRCQPILGHNTVFWYRQTMMQGLELLAYFRNRAPLDDSGMPKDRFSAEMPDATLATLKIQPSEPRDSAVYFCASGSSGGYYEQYFGPGTRLTVT.

The chain couples TRBV6-6 to TRBJ2-1; no clear D. Between the trimmed V and J ends, which lost 5 bases and 9 bases, there was a span of 11 bases. The germline CDR1 and CDR2 sequences are MNHNY and SVGAGI (reference sequence). The CDR3 is 12 amino acids. The CDR3: CASSPADSEQFF. CDR3 in DNA: TGTGCCAGCAGTCCGGCCGATAGTGAGCAGTTCTTC.

This rearrangement joins TRBV12-3 or TRBV12-4 to TRBJ2-3; a weak D match, TRBD1 (6 bases). The CDR3 is 16 amino acids. The V gene lost 5 bases and the J gene lost 5 bases, with 20 bases spanning the gap. The CDR3 DNA reads as TGTGCCAGCAGTGCCCTTAGCAGGGGAGAGGGAGATACGCAGTATTTT. Protein: CASSALSRGEGDTQYF.

Ten or more counts support this clonotype. This chain uses TRBV29-1 with TRBJ1-2, with no clear D. The CDR3 is 12 amino acids. The germline V gene encodes CDR1 SQVTM and CDR2 ANQGSEA. V dropped 4 bases and J dropped 0 bases, with 6 bases sitting between them. CDR3 sequence (DNA): TGCAGCGTTGGAGGTTCTAACTATGGCTACACCTTC. Amino acid sequence: CSVGGSNYGYTF.

There are a few counts of this clonotype. This rearrangement joins TRBV5-4 to TRBJ2-3; no clear D gene. The CDR3 runs to 13 residues. The V gene lost 4 bases and the J gene lost 9 bases, with 15 bases spanning the gap. Germline CDR1 is SGHNT and CDR2 is YYREEE (reference sequence). The CDR3 bases are TGTGCCAGCAGCCGGAGTAGCACGCGGACGCAGTATTTT. Protein sequence: CASSRSSTRTQYF.

This sequence joins TRBV2 and TRBJ2-2, with TRBD1 matching 7 bases. With 5 bases clipped from V and 4 bases from J, the junction kept 4 bases outside the gene matches. The CDR3 is made up of 14 amino acids. The germline V gene encodes CDR1 SNHLY and CDR2 FYNNEI. The DNA for the CDR3 is TGTGCCAGCAGTACAGGGGCGGGCACCGGGGAGCTGTTTTTT. It encodes CASSTGAGTGELFF.

This clonotype showed up just a few times. The V call is TRBV4-3, the J call TRBJ1-2; the D is unclear. CDR3 size: 14 residues. CDR1 is LGHNA, CDR2 YSLEER, per germline. The V end lost 0 bases, the J end lost 3 bases, and 8 bases lay between the germline ends. The CDR3 DNA reads as TGCGCCAGCAGCCAAGAGAACGCAGACTATGGCTACACCTTC. Translating gives CASSQENADYGYTF.

V gene TRBV3-1 combines with J gene TRBJ2-5, with D possibly TRBD1 on 5 matching bases. The germline V gene has CDR1 LGHDT and CDR2 YNNKEL (reference sequence). Trimming left V 2 bases short and J 4 bases short, with 8 bases between. There are 13 residues in the CDR3. The chain's CDR3 is CASSQNQGETQYF. CDR3 bases: TGTGCCAGCAGCCAAAACCAGGGAGAGACCCAGTACTTC.

This clonotype was seen a few times. The chain is built from TRBV7-9 and TRBJ2-2; D not certain. Germline CDR1 reads SEHNR; CDR2 reads FQNEAQ (reference sequence). The CDR3 totals 10 residues. Trimming stripped 11 bases from V and 2 bases from J, with 3 bases between. The CDR3 DNA reads as TGTGCCCAAAACACCGGGGAGCTGTTTTTT. This sequence encodes CAQNTGELFF.

This clonotype was counted a few times. The J gene is TRBJ2-3, the V gene TRBV7-9; D gene uncertain. This CDR3 region has 16 residues. V was cut by 2 bases and J by 0 bases, with 12 bases left in between. Germline CDR1 reads SEHNR; CDR2 reads FQNEAQ (reference sequence). As DNA, the CDR3 is TGTGCCAGCAGCTTATTCATGAGCGCTAGCACAGATACGCAGTATTTT. Protein product: CASSLFMSASTDTQYF. Full variable domain (rest looked up from reference TRBV7-9 and TRBJ2-3): DTGVSQNPRHKITKRGQNVTFRCDPISEHNRLYWYRQTLGQGPEFLTYFQNEAQLEKSRLLSDRFSAERPKGSFSTLEIQRTEQGDSAMYLCASSLFMSASTDTQYFGPGTRLTVL.

This chain joins TRBV7-8 and TRBJ2-3, with D tentatively TRBD1 (5 bases). Germline loops: CDR1 SGHVS, CDR2 FQNEAQ. V was clipped by 2 bases and J by 3 bases, with 12 bases between them. The CDR3 extends over 15 amino acids. CDR3 in DNA: TGTGCCAGCAGCTTAAGCAGGGTCGGGACAGATACGCAGTATTTT. The encoded protein is CASSLSRVGTDTQYF.

Ten or more counts support this clonotype. This chain's CDR3 is CSARPGQSNEKLFF. The CDR3 DNA reads TGCAGTGCTAGGCCGGGACAGAGTAATGAAAAACTGTTTTTT. The chain carries TRBV20-1 and TRBJ1-4; 7 nucleotides match TRBD1. V was pared by 3 bases and J by 4 bases, with 5 bases of the junction left unmatched. The CDR3 is made up of 14 amino acids. Per germline, CDR1 DFQATT and CDR2 SNEGSKA (reference sequence).